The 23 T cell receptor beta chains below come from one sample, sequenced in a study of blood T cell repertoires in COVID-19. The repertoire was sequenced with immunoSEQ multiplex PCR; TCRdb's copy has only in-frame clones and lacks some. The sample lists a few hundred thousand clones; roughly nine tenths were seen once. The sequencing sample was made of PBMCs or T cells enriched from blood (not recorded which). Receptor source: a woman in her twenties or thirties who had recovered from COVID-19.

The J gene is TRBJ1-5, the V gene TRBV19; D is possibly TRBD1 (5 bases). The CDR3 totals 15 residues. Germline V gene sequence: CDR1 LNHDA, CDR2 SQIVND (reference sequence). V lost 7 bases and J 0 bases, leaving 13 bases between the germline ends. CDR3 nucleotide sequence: TGTGCCAGTAATGATGGACATCTTAGCAATCAGCCCCAGCATTTT. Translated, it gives CASNDGHLSNQPQHF.

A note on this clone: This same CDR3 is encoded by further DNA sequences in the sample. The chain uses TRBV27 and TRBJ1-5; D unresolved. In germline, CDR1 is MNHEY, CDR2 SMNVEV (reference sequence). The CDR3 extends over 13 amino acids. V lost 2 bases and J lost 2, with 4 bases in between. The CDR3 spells CASSLGRNQPQHF. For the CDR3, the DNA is TGTGCCAGCAGTTTAGGCCGCAATCAGCCCCAGCATTTT.

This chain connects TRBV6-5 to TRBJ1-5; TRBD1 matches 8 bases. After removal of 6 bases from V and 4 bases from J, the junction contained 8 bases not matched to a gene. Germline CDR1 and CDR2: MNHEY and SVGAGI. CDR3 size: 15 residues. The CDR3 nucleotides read TGTGCCAGCAGGAGCCTTGGACAGGGAAATCAGCCCCAGCATTTT. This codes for CASRSLGQGNQPQHF.

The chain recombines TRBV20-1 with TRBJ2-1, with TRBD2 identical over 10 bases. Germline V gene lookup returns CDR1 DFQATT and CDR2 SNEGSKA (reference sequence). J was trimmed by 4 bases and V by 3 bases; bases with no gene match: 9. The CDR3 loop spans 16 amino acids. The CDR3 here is CSASKLAGGRYNEQFF. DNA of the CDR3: TGCAGTGCTAGTAAATTAGCGGGGGGCCGGTACAATGAGCAGTTCTTC.

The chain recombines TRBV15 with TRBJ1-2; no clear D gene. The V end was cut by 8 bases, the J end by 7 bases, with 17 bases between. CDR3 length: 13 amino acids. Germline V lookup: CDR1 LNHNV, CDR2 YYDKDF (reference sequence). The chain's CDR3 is CATEANPGSGYTF. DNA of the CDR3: TGTGCCACCGAGGCGAACCCTGGTAGTGGCTACACCTTC.

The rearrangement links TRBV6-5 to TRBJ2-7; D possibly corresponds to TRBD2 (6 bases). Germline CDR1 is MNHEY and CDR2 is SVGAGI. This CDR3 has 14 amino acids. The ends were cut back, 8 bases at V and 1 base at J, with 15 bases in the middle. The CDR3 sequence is CASPGVRGSYEQYF. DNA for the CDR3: TGTGCCAGCCCCGGTGTACGGGGGTCCTACGAGCAGTACTTC.

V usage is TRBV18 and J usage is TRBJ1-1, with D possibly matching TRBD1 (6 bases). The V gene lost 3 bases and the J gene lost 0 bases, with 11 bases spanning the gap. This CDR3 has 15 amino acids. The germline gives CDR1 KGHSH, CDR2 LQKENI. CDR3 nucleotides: TGTGCCAGCTCACCTTTGGACAGCTTGAACACTGAAGCTTTCTTT. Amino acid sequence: CASSPLDSLNTEAFF.

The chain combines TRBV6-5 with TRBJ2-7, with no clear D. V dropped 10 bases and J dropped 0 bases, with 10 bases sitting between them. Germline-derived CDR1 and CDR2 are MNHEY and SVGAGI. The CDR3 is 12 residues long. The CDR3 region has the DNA TGTGCCACAAGACGGAGCTCCTACGAGCAGTACTTC. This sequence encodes CATRRSSYEQYF.

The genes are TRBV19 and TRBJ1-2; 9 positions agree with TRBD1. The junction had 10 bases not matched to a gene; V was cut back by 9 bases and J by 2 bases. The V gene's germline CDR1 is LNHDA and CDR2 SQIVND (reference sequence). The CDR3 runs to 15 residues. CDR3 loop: CASTISGTGNYGYTF. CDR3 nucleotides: TGTGCCAGCACAATCTCCGGGACAGGGAACTATGGCTACACCTTC.

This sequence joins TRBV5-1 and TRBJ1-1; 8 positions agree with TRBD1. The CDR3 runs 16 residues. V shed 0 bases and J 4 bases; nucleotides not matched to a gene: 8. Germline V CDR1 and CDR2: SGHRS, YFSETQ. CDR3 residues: CASSLDGQGARTEAFF. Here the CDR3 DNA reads TGCGCCAGCAGCTTGGACGGGCAGGGGGCTCGCACTGAAGCTTTCTTT.

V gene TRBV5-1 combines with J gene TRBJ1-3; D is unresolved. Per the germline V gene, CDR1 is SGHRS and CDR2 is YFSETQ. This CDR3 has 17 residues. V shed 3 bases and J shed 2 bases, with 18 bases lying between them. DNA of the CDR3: TGCGCCAGCAGCTCCTCGCCGGGTTTGATGACTGGAAACACCATATATTTT. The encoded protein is CASSSSPGLMTGNTIYF.

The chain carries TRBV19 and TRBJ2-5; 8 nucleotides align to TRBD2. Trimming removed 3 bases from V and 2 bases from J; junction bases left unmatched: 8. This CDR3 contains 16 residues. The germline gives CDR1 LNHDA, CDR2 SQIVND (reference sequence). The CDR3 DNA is TGTGCCAGTAGTATTAGGACGGGGGGGCCTCAAGAGACCCAGTACTTC. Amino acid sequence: CASSIRTGGPQETQYF.

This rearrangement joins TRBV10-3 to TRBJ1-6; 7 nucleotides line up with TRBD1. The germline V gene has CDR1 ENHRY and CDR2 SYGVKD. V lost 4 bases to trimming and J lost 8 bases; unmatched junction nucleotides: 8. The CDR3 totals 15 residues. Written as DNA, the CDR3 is TGTGCCATCAGTGCGTTCCGGGACAGTGATTCACCCCTCCACTTT. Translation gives CAISAFRDSDSPLHF.

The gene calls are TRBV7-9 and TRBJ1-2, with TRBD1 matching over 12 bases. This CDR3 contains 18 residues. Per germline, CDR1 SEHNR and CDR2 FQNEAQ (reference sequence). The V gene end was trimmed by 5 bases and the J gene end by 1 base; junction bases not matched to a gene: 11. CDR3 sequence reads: CASSNPGQGALSNYGYTF. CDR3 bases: TGTGCCAGCAGCAATCCGGGACAGGGGGCGCTCAGTAACTATGGCTACACCTTC.

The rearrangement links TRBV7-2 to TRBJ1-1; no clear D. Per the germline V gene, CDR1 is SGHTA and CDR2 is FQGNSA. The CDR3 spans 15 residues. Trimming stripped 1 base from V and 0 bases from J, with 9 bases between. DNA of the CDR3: TGTGCCAGCAGCTTAGTCGCGGCTATGAACACTGAAGCTTTCTTT. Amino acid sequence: CASSLVAAMNTEAFF.

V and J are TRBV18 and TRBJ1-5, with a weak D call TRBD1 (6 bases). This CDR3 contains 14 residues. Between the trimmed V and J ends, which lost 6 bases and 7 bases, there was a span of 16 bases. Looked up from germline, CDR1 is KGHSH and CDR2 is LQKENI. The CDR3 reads CASSAPGGDQPQHF. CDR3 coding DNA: TGTGCCAGCTCGGCCCCGGGGGGCGACCAGCCCCAGCATTTT.

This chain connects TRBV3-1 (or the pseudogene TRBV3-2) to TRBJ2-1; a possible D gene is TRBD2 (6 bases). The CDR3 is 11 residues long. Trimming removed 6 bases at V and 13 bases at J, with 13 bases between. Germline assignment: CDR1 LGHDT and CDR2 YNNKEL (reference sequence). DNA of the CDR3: TGTGCCAGCAGGGGACTTGGGGCCCAGTTCTTC. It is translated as CASRGLGAQFF.

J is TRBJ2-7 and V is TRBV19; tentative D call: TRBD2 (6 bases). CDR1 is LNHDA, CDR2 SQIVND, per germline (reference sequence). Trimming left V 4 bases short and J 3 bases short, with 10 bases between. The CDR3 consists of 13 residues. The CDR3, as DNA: TGTGCCAGTAGTAGCGGGGAAAACTACGAGCAGTACTTC. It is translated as CASSSGENYEQYF.

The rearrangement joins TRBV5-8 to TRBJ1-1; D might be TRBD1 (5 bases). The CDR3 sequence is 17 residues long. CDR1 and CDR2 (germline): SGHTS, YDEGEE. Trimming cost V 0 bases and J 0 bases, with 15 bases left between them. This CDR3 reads CASSLARVGGVNTEAFF. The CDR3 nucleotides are TGTGCCAGCAGCTTGGCCCGAGTGGGGGGGGTGAACACTGAAGCTTTCTTT.

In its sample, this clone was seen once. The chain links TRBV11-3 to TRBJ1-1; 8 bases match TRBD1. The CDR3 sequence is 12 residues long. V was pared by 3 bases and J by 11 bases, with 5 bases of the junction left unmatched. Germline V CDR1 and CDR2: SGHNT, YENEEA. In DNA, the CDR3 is TGTGCCAGCAGCTTTGACAGGGGAACGGCTTTCTTT. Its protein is CASSFDRGTAFF.

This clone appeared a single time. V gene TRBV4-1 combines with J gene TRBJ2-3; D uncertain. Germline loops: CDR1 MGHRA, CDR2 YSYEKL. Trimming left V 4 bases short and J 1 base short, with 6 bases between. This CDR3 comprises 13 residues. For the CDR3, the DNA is TGCGCCAGCAGCCCTCCAGGCACAGATACGCAGTATTTT. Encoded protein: CASSPPGTDTQYF.

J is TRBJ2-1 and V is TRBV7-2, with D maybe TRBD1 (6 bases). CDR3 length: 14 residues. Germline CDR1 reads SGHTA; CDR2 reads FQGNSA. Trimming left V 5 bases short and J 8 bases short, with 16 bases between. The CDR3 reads CASSPSTGNHEQFF. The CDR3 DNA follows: TGTGCCAGCAGCCCATCAACAGGGAATCATGAGCAGTTCTTC.

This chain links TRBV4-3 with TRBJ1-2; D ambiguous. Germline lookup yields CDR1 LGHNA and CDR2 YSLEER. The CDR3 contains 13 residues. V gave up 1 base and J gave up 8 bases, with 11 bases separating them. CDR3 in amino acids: CASSQVPHGGYTF. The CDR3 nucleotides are TGCGCCAGCAGCCAAGTTCCCCACGGGGGCTACACCTTC.